This T cell receptor (beta chain) was identified during a study of T cells in localized non-small cell lung cancer. Findings of the study overall: There were a median roughly 60 of the top 100 tumor clones appearing in adjacent lung.

Remarks on this clone: The target antigen is unknown.

TCRdb keeps only in-frame clones here, not all; method: immunoSEQ multiplex PCR. There are tens of thousands of clones in the sample; roughly nine tenths occur only once, and over 6% lies in the top ten. The sample consisted of peripheral blood, taken before any cancer treatment. The receptor was isolated from a woman aged 18-49 years with stage III lung adenocarcinoma.

In DNA, the CDR3 is TGTGCCAGCAGTGGCGTGGGGGCAACTAATGAAAAACTGTTTTTT. Protein: CASSGVGATNEKLFF. V is TRBV6-1 and J is TRBJ1-4; a weak D match, TRBD1 (5 bases). Germline CDR1 MNHNS, CDR2 SASEGT. Between the trimmed V and J ends, which lost 4 bases and 0 bases, there was a span of 9 bases. CDR3 length equals 15 residues.